This passage covers 26 T cell receptor beta chains from one sample sequenced in a study of CD8 T cells in ankylosing spondylitis. TCRdb passed the 5' RACE reads through MiXCR, listing each CDR3 protein once. The sample has approximately 400,000 distinct CDR3 sequences, 17% seen once. Study-level points and caveats: A motif of roughly eight highly homologous TCR beta variants was seen as apparently characteristic of ankylosing spondylitis blood.

Which antigens these TCRs recognize remains unknown. Sequenced: blood, either unsorted or a sorted T cell fraction (not recorded which). The receptors stem from a male donor with ankylosing spondylitis.

This clonotype was observed a few times. The chain combines TRBV2 with TRBJ2-7; 9 bases fit TRBD2. With V trimmed by 6 bases and J by 0 bases, 6 bases remained unmatched. The CDR3 runs to 15 residues. In germline, CDR1 is SNHLY, CDR2 FYNNEI. The DNA for the CDR3 is TGTGCCAGCAGCAGGCCTAGCGGGGTCTCCTACGAGCAGTACTTC. This codes for CASSRPSGVSYEQYF.

This chain links TRBV4-2 with TRBJ2-5; tentative D call: TRBD1 (5 bases). CDR3 length equals 14 residues. Trimming cost V 0 bases and J 4 bases, with 9 bases left between them. Germline V gene lookup returns CDR1 LGHNA and CDR2 YNFKEQ. The CDR3 DNA reads as TGTGCCAGCAGCCAAGATCTTACAGGAGAGACCCAGTACTTC. As protein: CASSQDLTGETQYF.

The chain has TRBV12-3 or TRBV12-4 and TRBJ2-2; 8 nucleotides line up with TRBD1. This CDR3 region has 14 residues. The V and J ends lost 5 bases and 5 bases, in that order; junction bases with no gene match: 4. CDR3 protein: CASSDRGWTGELFF. As DNA, the CDR3 is TGTGCCAGCAGTGACAGGGGATGGACCGGGGAGCTGTTTTTT.

This clonotype was counted between two and nine times. The CDR3 reads CASSPSATGNIQYF. The CDR3, as DNA: TGTGCCAGCAGCCCTTCAGCTACAGGGAACATTCAGTACTTC. The rearrangement uses TRBV3-1 and TRBJ2-4, with D possibly being TRBD1 (6 bases). Germline values: CDR1 LGHDT, CDR2 YNNKEL (reference sequence). The CDR3 spans 14 residues. V was clipped by 4 bases and J by 7 bases, with 14 bases between them. Complete variable domain (other parts from reference TRBV3-1 and TRBJ2-4): DTAVSQTPKYLVTQMGNDKSIKCEQNLGHDTMYWYKQDSKKFLKIMFSYNNKELIINETVPNRFSPKSPDKAHLNLHINSLELGDSAVYFCASSPSATGNIQYFGAGTRLSVL.

The chain has TRBV20-1 and TRBJ2-1, with D perhaps TRBD2 (5 bases). Germline values: CDR1 DFQATT, CDR2 SNEGSKA (reference sequence). The CDR3 is 14 residues long. Trimming removed 3 bases from V and 5 bases from J, with 14 bases in between. The CDR3 DNA is TGCAGTGCTAGGGATCGCCGGGGAAACAATGAGCAGTTCTTC. It codes for CSARDRRGNNEQFF.

The chain is built from TRBV30 and TRBJ1-1, with D possibly TRBD1 on 5 matching bases. Germline V gene data show CDR1 as GTSNPN and CDR2 as SVGIG (reference sequence). The V end lost 5 bases, the J end lost 5 bases, and 9 bases lay between the germline ends. The CDR3 is 11 amino acids. This CDR3 is CAWAGGTEAFF. The CDR3 DNA follows: TGTGCCTGGGCCGGGGGGACTGAAGCTTTCTTT.

This chain connects TRBV7-9 to TRBJ2-3; D is perhaps TRBD1 or TRBD2 (5 bases each). Germline CDR1 is SEHNR and CDR2 is FQNEAQ (reference sequence). CDR3 length: 15 amino acids. The V and J ends lost 5 bases and 0 bases respectively, with 12 bases between them. The CDR3 DNA reads as TGTGCCAGCAGCCCAGGGAGCCATAGCACAGATACGCAGTATTTT. This translates into CASSPGSHSTDTQYF.

This rearrangement joins TRBV9 to TRBJ2-3; 8 positions agree with TRBD2. The CDR3 is 13 residues long. V was clipped by 2 bases and J by 6 bases; unmatched bases: 2. Germline V gene sequence: CDR1 SGDLS, CDR2 YYNGEE. For the CDR3, the DNA is TGTGCCAGCAGCGTCGAGCGGGAGGATACGCAGTATTTT. Translated: CASSVEREDTQYF.

In its sample, this clonotype was seen a few times. This rearrangement joins TRBV29-1 to TRBJ2-3, with 8 bases identical to TRBD2. Unmatched junction bases numbered 7, after V lost 4 bases and J lost 4 bases. The CDR3 contains 14 residues. The germline gives CDR1 SQVTM, CDR2 ANQGSEA. CDR3 DNA: TGCAGCGTTGGTAACGGGAGGGCCTCAGATACGCAGTATTTT. It is translated as CSVGNGRASDTQYF.

This clonotype was seen more than once but under ten times. The V and J genes are TRBV3-1 and TRBJ1-1, with TRBD1 as a possible D gene (5 bases). Trimming stripped 3 bases from V and 6 bases from J, with 17 bases between. Germline-derived CDR1 and CDR2 are LGHDT and YNNKEL (reference sequence). The length of the CDR3 is 15 residues. For the CDR3, the DNA is TGTGCCAGCAGCCAGCGAGGGGAGGTGATCTCTGAAGCTTTCTTT. This translates into CASSQRGEVISEAFF.

This clonotype has more than one count but fewer than ten. This chain uses TRBV5-1 with TRBJ1-1; possible D gene TRBD1, 5 bases. Trimming removed 7 bases at V and 1 base at J, with 17 bases between. Germline V gene sequence: CDR1 SGHRS, CDR2 YFSETQ. The CDR3 loop spans 15 amino acids. The CDR3 is CASSPSGSRNTEAFF. CDR3 coding DNA: TGCGCCAGCTCACCTTCAGGGTCAAGGAACACTGAAGCTTTCTTT.

This clonotype was seen ten or more times. The chain carries TRBV29-1 and TRBJ1-1; D ambiguous. V gave up 6 bases and J gave up 0 bases, with 23 bases separating them. CDR1 and CDR2 from the germline V gene are SQVTM and ANQGSEA. The CDR3 runs to 17 residues. The CDR3 protein is CSVKPGLSFSLNTEAFF. CDR3 DNA: TGCAGCGTCAAGCCCGGTCTCTCCTTTTCTCTGAACACTGAAGCTTTCTTT.

This clonotype has just a few counts. This chain connects TRBV7-9 to TRBJ2-7; D is ambiguous. The CDR3 spans 14 residues. Looked up from germline, CDR1 is SEHNR and CDR2 is FQNEAQ (reference sequence). The V end lost 7 bases, the J end lost 2 bases, and 15 bases lay between the germline ends. The CDR3 DNA sequence: TGTGCCAGCACCCTCCGGGCAGGCCCCTACGAGCAGTACTTC. Encoded protein: CASTLRAGPYEQYF.

The J gene is TRBJ1-3, the V gene TRBV2; D might be TRBD1 (6 bases). Trimming took off 6 bases at V and 3 bases at J, with 15 bases between the two ends. This CDR3 is built from 15 residues. Looked up from germline, CDR1 is SNHLY and CDR2 is FYNNEI. CDR3: CASRETGSHGNTIYF. The CDR3, as DNA: TGTGCCAGCAGGGAAACAGGGTCTCATGGAAACACCATATATTTT.

This chain links TRBV6-4 with TRBJ2-5; 8 nucleotides match TRBD2. V lost 0 bases to trimming and J lost 3 bases; unmatched junction nucleotides: 9. The germline V gene encodes CDR1 MRHNA and CDR2 SNTAGT. The CDR3 sequence is 17 residues long. The CDR3 region is CASSDSIGGGHKETQYF. DNA of the CDR3: TGTGCCAGCAGTGACTCTATCGGCGGGGGGCATAAAGAGACCCAGTACTTC.

The chain uses TRBV29-1 and TRBJ2-5, with D maybe TRBD1 (6 bases). Germline V gene sequence: CDR1 SQVTM, CDR2 ANQGSEA. CDR3 length equals 12 residues. The V and J ends lost 6 bases and 4 bases respectively, with 12 bases between them. In nucleotides, the CDR3 is TGCAGCGTCTTCGGACAGATAGAGACCCAGTACTTC. Protein: CSVFGQIETQYF.

In this sample, this clonotype turned up a few times. This chain joins TRBV5-1 and TRBJ2-7, with D possibly being TRBD2 (6 bases). CDR3 length equals 13 residues. V dropped 1 base and J dropped 5 bases, with 10 bases sitting between them. The germline gives CDR1 SGHRS, CDR2 YFSETQ. As DNA, the CDR3 is TGCGCCAGCAGCTTGCGGCGGGGTAACGAGCAGTACTTC. This encodes CASSLRRGNEQYF.

In this sample, this clonotype turned up once. The chain has TRBV7-2 and TRBJ1-6; a possible D gene is TRBD1 (5 bases). Per germline, CDR1 SGHTA and CDR2 FQGNSA. The CDR3 runs to 16 residues. V was shortened by 5 bases and J by 5 bases, with 16 bases between the two germline ends. The CDR3 protein is CASSIQSQVNNSPLHF. Here the CDR3 DNA reads TGTGCCAGCAGCATACAATCACAGGTTAATAATTCACCCCTCCACTTT.

This clonotype was found a few times. The gene calls are TRBV6-5 and TRBJ1-1, with D possibly being TRBD1 (5 bases). Per the germline V gene, CDR1 is MNHEY and CDR2 is SVGAGI. V lost 1 base to trimming and J lost 6 bases, with 15 bases between them. There are 15 residues in the CDR3. The CDR3, as DNA: TGTGCCAGCAGTTACTTAAAAGGGACGGTTGCTGAAGCTTTCTTT. Translating it yields CASSYLKGTVAEAFF.

Concerning this clonotype: A read error may produce the germline difference seen at one junction end. As DNA, the CDR3 is TGCGCCAGCAGCTCCAATCAGGGACGGAACACTGAAGCTCTCTTT. Translated, it gives CASSSNQGRNTEALF. The rearrangement joins TRBV5-1 to TRBJ1-1, with D maybe TRBD1 (5 bases). CDR1 is SGHRS and CDR2 is YFSETQ in the germline V gene. The CDR3 extends over 15 amino acids.

In this sample, this clonotype turned up a few times. This chain links TRBV12-3 or TRBV12-4 with TRBJ1-4, with D perhaps matching TRBD1 (5 bases). The CDR3 runs 15 residues. V lost 5 bases and J lost 5, with 15 bases in between. The CDR3 protein is CASSPQGRLNEKLFF. The CDR3 DNA reads TGTGCCAGCAGTCCCCAGGGACGGTTGAATGAAAAACTGTTTTTT.

The sample holds a few counts of this clonotype. The rearrangement links TRBV20-1 to TRBJ2-7, with a possible D match to TRBD1 (6 bases). Trimming pared 0 bases from V and 0 bases from J, leaving 9 bases between. Per germline, CDR1 DFQATT and CDR2 SNEGSKA (reference sequence). This CDR3 is built from 14 residues. The CDR3 DNA reads TGCAGTGCTAGAGAGGGGACATACTCCTACGAGCAGTACTTC. This sequence encodes CSAREGTYSYEQYF.

The table lists this clonotype with many counts. The chain employs TRBV20-1 and TRBJ1-1; TRBD1 is a possible D gene (5 bases). Trimming removed 5 bases at V and 3 bases at J, with 10 bases between. Per the germline V gene, CDR1 is DFQATT and CDR2 is SNEGSKA (reference sequence). This CDR3 spans 12 amino acids. For the CDR3, the DNA is TGCAGTGCTCGGGGGGGGGACACTGAAGCTTTCTTT. Translating gives CSARGGDTEAFF.

The chain carries TRBV29-1 and TRBJ1-1; D gene unclear. In germline, CDR1 is SQVTM, CDR2 ANQGSEA. The CDR3 totals 14 residues. V lost 2 bases and J lost 0, with 10 bases in between. The CDR3 loop reads CSVERRQMNTEAFF. The DNA for the CDR3 is TGCAGCGTTGAACGACGGCAAATGAACACTGAAGCTTTCTTT.

The chain carries TRBV5-6 and TRBJ1-1; D unclear. The CDR3 loop spans 13 amino acids. Trimming cost V 4 bases and J 0 bases, with 7 bases left between them. Germline assignment: CDR1 SGHDT and CDR2 YYEEEE. The CDR3 DNA sequence: TGTGCCAGCAGCCGCTTCATGAACACTGAAGCTTTCTTT. It yields the protein CASSRFMNTEAFF.

This clonotype has ten or more counts. The genes are TRBV5-1 and TRBJ2-5; TRBD2 matches at 7 bases. This CDR3 region has 16 residues. Germline CDR1 reads SGHRS; CDR2 reads YFSETQ. V lost 5 bases and J lost 5; bases outside the gene matches: 15. The CDR3 sequence: CASSGVNLRGGETQYF. DNA of the CDR3: TGCGCCAGCAGTGGGGTTAATCTCCGGGGAGGGGAGACCCAGTACTTC. Combining the CDR3 with reference TRBV5-1 and TRBJ2-5 gives the whole variable domain KAGVTQTPRYLIKTRGQQVTLSCSPISGHRSVSWYQQTPGQGLQFLFEYFSETQRNKGNFPGRFSGRQFSNSRSEMNVSTLELGDSALYLCASSGVNLRGGETQYFGPGTRLLVL.